This T cell receptor (beta chain) derives from a study of shared clonotypes between healthy human individuals. TCRdb keeps only in-frame clones here, not all; method: immunoSEQ multiplex PCR. The sample lists fewer than 400,000 clones, roughly 70% occurring once. CDR1 is SGHKS, CDR2 YYEKEE, per germline (reference sequence). The CDR3 contains 18 residues. Trimming took 1 base from V and 3 from J, leaving 19 bases between them. The TCR was taken from a man aged 25 to 40 in good health. This rearrangement joins TRBV5-5 to TRBJ1-4; D is uncertain. Sequenced: memory CD4+ T cells sorted from blood. Sample subset: CD45RA-negative fraction. CDR3 sequence: CASSLPFGVFGANEKLFF. The CDR3 DNA sequence: TGTGCCAGCAGCTTGCCCTTTGGGGTTTTTGGGGCTAATGAAAAACTGTTTTTT.